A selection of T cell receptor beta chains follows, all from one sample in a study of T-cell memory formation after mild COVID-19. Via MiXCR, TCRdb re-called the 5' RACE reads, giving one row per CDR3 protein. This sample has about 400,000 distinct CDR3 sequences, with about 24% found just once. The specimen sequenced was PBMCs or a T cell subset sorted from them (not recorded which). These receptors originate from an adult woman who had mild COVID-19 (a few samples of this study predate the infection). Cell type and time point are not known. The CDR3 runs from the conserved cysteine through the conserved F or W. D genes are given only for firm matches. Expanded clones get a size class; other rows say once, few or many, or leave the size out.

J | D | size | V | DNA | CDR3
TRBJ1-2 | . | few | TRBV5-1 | TGCGCCAGCAGCCCAGAGGGAGCCTTATATGGCTACACCTTC | CASSPEGALYGYTF
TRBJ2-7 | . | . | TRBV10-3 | TGTGCCGCTTCCGGAGCCGAGACAGGCAACGAGCAGTACTTC | CAASGAETGNEQYF
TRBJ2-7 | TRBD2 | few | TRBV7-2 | TGTGCCAGCAGCCCGCAAGCGGGAAGCCGCTCCTACGAGCAGTACTTC | CASSPQAGSRSYEQYF
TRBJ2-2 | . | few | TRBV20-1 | TGCAGTGCTAGAGATAGGGACTTCGAGAACACCGGGGAGCTGTTTTTT | CSARDRDFENTGELFF
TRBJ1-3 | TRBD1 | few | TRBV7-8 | TGTGCCAGCAGCTTAGCGGACAGGGCAGATGGAAACACCATATATTTT | CASSLADRADGNTIYF
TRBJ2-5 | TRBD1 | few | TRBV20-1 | TGCAGTGCGTCACCAGGACAGGGGGCTCAAGAGACCCAGTACTTC | CSASPGQGAQETQYF
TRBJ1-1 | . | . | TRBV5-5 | TGTGCCAGCAGCTCCTCAGTGGTCCGGGACACTGAAGCTTTCTTT | CASSSSVVRDTEAFF
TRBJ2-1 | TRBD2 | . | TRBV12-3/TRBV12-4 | TGTGCCAGCAGTTTTAGAACTAGCGGGGAGATTTGGTTCTTC | CASSFRTSGEIWFF
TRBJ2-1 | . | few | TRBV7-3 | TGTGCCAGCAGCGTAATACTGAGCTCCTACAATGAGCAGTTCTTC | CASSVILSSYNEQFF
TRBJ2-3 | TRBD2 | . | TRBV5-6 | TGTGCCACCCAGCTTGGGGCGGGGGGTGAAGCAGATACGCAGTATTTT | CATQLGAGGEADTQYF
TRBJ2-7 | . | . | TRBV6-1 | TGTGCCAGCAGTGAAGTAGGACGTGGGAAGAACGAGCAGTACTTC | CASSEVGRGKNEQYF
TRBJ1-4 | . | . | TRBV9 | TGTGCCAGCAGCGTAGGAGTTCAGTCGGTGGAAAAACTGTTTTTT | CASSVGVQSVEKLFF
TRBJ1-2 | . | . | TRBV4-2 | TGTGCCAGCAGCCAAGAAGGGAGGAACAACTATGGCTACACCTTC | CASSQEGRNNYGYTF
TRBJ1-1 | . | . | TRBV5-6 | TGTGCCAGCAGCTTGGCCTTGGGGCAGGGGAACACTGAAGCTTTCTTT | CASSLALGQGNTEAFF
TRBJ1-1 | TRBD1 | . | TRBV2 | TGTGCCAGCAGGGCGGGACAGGCGAACACTGAAGCTTTCTTT | CASRAGQANTEAFF
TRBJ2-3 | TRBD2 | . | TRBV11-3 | TGTGCCACTAGTAGCGGGAGCGGTACGCAGTATTTT | CATSSGSGTQYF
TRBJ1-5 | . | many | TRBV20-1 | TGCAGTGCTAGAGATCTCGCTCGGAGCAATCAGCCCCAGCATTTT | CSARDLARSNQPQHF
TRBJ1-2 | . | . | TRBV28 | TGTGCCAGCAGTAAAGGGACGGTAAACTATGGCTACACCTTC | CASSKGTVNYGYTF
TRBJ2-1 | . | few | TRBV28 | TGTGCCACCCAATATTCTCCCCGGGACAATGAGCAGTTCTTC | CATQYSPRDNEQFF
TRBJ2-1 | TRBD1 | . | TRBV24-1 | TGTGCCACCAGTGATACCACAGGGGGCTCCTACAATGAGCAGTTCTTC | CATSDTTGGSYNEQFF
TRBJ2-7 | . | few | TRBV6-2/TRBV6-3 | TGTGCCAGCAGCCCCCCCGGGACGCAGTCCTACGAGCAGTACTTC | CASSPPGTQSYEQYF
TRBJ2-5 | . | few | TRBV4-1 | TGCGCCAGCAGCCAAGAGTCGGGGGACGAGACCCAGTACTTC | CASSQESGDETQYF
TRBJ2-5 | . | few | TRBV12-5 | TGTGCTAGTGGTTTGGTACTGCGAGAGACCCAGTACTTC | CASGLVLRETQYF
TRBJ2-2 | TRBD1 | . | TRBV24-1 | TGTGCCACCAGTGATACTCCGGACAGGGTCAACACCGGGGAGCTGTTTTTT | CATSDTPDRVNTGELFF
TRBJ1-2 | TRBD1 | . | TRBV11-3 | TGTGCCAGCAGCCAAGGACAGGGGGCCTTCCTTAAGTATGGCTACACCTTC | CASSQGQGAFLKYGYTF
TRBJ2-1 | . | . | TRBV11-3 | TGTGCCAGCAGCTTATTCACTCTCAATGAGCAGTTCTTC | CASSLFTLNEQFF
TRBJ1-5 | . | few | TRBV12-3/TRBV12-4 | TGTGCCAGCAGTTTATGGGCAGGCAATCAGCCCCAGCATTTT | CASSLWAGNQPQHF